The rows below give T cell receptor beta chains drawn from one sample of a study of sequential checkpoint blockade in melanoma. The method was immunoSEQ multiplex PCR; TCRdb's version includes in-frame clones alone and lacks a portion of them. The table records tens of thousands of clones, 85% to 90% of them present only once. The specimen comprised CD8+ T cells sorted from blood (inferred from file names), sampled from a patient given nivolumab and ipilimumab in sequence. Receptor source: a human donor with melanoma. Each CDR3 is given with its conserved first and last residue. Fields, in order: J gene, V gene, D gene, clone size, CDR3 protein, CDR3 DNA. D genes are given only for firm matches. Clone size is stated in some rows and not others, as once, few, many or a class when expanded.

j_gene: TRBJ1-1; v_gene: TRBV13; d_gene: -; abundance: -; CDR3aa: CASSLQGNTEAFF; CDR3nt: TGTGCCAGCAGCTTACAGGGGAACACTGAAGCTTTCTTT
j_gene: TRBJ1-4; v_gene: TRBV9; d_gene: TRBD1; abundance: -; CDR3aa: CASSPGTANEKLFF; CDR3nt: TGTGCCAGCAGCCCAGGGACAGCTAATGAAAAACTGTTTTTT
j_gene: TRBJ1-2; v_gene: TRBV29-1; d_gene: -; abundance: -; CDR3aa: CSVEDPGDGYTF; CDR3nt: TGCAGCGTTGAAGATCCAGGGGACGGCTACACCTTC
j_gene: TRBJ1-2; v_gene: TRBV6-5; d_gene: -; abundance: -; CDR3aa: CASSSPGGGYTF; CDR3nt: TGTGCCAGCAGTTCCCCCGGAGGTGGCTACACCTTC
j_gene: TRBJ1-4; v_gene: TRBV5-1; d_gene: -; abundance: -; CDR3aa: CASSLSSGFTNEKLFF; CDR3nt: TGCGCCAGCAGCTTGAGCTCGGGGTTCACTAATGAAAAACTGTTTTTT
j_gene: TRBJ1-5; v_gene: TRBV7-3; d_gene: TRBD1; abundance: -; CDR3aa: CASSTRQGPSQPQHF; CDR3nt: TGTGCCAGCAGCACCCGACAGGGTCCCAGCCAGCCCCAGCATTTT
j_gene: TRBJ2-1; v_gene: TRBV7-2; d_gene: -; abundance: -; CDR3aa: CASRPGHSYNEQFF; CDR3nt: TGTGCCAGCAGGCCGGGACACTCTTACAATGAGCAGTTCTTC
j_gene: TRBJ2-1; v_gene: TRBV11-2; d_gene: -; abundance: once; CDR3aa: CASSSLTSAGNEQFF; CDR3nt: TGTGCCAGCAGCTCGCTGACGAGTGCAGGGAATGAGCAGTTCTTC
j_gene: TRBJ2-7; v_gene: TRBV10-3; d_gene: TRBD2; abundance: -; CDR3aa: CAISERLAGQYEQYF; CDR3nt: TGTGCCATCAGTGAGCGACTAGCGGGACAGTACGAGCAGTACTTC
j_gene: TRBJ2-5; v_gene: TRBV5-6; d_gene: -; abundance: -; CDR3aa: CASSLGTGETQYF; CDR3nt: TGTGCCAGCAGCTTGGGGACTGGGGAGACCCAGTACTTC
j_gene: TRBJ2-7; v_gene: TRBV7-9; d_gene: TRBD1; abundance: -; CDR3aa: CASSGVRRGSYEQYF; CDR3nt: TGTGCCAGCAGCGGAGTACGCAGGGGGTCCTACGAGCAGTACTTC
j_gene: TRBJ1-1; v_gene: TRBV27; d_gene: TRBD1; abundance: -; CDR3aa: CASSFEGARTEAFF; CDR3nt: TGTGCCAGCAGTTTTGAGGGGGCAAGGACTGAAGCTTTCTTT
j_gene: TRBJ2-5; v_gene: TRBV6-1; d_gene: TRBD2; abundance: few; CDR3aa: CASSELAGGQETQYF; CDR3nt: TGTGCCAGCAGTGAACTAGCGGGGGGGCAAGAGACCCAGTACTTC
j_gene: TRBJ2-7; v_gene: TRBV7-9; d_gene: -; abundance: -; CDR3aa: CASSLIGSTYEQYF; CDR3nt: TGTGCCAGCAGCTTAATAGGGAGTACCTACGAGCAGTACTTC
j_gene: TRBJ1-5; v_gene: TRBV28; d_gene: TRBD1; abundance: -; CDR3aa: CASSLFTRGDQPQHF; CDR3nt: TGTGCCAGCAGTTTGTTCACCAGGGGGGATCAGCCCCAGCATTTT
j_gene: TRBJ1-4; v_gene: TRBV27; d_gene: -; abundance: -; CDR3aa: CASSSRWRAVEKLFF; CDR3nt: TGTGCCAGCAGTTCAAGATGGAGGGCGGTGGAAAAACTGTTTTTT
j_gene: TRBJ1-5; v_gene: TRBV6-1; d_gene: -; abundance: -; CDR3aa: CASSGQVQVERYQPQHF; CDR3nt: TGTGCCAGCAGTGGCCAGGTTCAGGTGGAACGGTATCAGCCCCAGCATTTT
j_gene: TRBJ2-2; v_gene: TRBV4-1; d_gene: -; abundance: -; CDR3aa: CASSQDLRQRTGELFF; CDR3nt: TGCGCCAGCAGCCAAGATCTTAGACAGCGCACCGGGGAGCTGTTTTTT
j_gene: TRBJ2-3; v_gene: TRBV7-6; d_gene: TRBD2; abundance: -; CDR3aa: CASSRTSGRRDTQYF; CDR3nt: TGTGCCAGCAGCAGGACTAGCGGGAGGCGAGATACGCAGTATTTT
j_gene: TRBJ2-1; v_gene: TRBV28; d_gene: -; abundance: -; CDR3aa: CASSLRGLTDHEQFF; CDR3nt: TGTGCCAGCAGTTTAAGGGGCCTAACGGACCATGAGCAGTTCTTC
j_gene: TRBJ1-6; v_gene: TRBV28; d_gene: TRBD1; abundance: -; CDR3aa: CASSYRQGYSPLHF; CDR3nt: TGTGCCAGCAGCTACCGACAGGGATATTCACCCCTCCACTTT
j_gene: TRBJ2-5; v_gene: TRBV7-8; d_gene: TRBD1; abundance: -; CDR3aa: CASSLGQQETQYF; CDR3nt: TGTGCCAGCAGCTTGGGACAGCAAGAGACCCAGTACTTC
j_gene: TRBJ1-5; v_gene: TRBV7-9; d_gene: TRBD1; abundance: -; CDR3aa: CASSSDRVNQPQHF; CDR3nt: TGTGCCAGCAGCTCGGACAGGGTCAATCAGCCCCAGCATTTT
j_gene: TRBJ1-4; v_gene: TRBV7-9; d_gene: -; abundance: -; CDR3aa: CASSTTVANEKLFF; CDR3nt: TGTGCCAGCAGCACCACGGTGGCTAATGAAAAACTGTTTTTT
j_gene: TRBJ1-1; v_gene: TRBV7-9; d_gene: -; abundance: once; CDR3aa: CASSSWTDYTEAFF; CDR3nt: TGTGCCAGCAGCTCCTGGACAGACTACACTGAAGCTTTCTTT
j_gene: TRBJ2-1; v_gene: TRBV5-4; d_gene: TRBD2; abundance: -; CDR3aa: CASSFRGGHEQFF; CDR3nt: TGTGCCAGCAGCTTCCGGGGGGGCCATGAGCAGTTCTTC
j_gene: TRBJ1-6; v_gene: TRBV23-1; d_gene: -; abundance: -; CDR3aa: CASVPGRDFPNNSPLHF; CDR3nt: TGCGCCAGCGTCCCGGGACGGGACTTCCCGAATAATTCACCCCTCCACTTT
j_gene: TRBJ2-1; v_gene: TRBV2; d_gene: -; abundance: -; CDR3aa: CASRRNEQFF; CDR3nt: TGTGCCAGCAGGCGAAATGAGCAGTTCTTC
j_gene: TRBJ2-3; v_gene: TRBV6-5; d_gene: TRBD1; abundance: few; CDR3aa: CASSSGTGGIDTQYF; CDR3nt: TGTGCCAGCAGTTCCGGGACAGGGGGAATAGATACGCAGTATTTT
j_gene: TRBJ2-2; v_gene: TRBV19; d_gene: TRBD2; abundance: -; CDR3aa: CASSTIEAGGNTGELFF; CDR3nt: TGTGCCAGTAGTACAATAGAGGCGGGGGGAAACACCGGGGAGCTGTTTTTT
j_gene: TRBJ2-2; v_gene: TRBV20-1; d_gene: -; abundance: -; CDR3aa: CSALYTGELFF; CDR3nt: TGCAGTGCTTTATACACCGGGGAGCTGTTTTTT
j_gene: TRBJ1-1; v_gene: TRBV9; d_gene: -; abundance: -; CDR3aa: CASSVWANTEAFF; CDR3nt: TGTGCCAGCAGCGTATGGGCGAACACTGAAGCTTTCTTT
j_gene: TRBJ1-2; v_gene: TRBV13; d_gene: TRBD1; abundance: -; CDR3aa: CASSYTGEGYGYTF; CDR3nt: TGTGCCAGCAGCTATACAGGGGAAGGCTATGGCTACACCTTC
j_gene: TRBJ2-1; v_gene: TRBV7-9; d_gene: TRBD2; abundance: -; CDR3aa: CASSSSILAGAHMGEQFF; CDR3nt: TGTGCCAGCAGCTCATCAATTCTAGCGGGAGCCCACATGGGTGAGCAGTTCTTC
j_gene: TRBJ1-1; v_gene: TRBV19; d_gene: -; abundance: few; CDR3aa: CASSPWRTRTEAFF; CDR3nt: TGTGCCAGTAGTCCCTGGAGGACCCGGACTGAAGCTTTCTTT
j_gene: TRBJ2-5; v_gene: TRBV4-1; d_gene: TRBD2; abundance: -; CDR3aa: CASSQVAGGLSETQYF; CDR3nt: TGCGCCAGCAGCCAAGTAGCGGGAGGGCTCTCAGAGACCCAGTACTTC
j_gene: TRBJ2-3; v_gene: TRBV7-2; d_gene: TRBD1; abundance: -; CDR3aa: CASSEQVTGYFTDTQYF; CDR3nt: TGTGCCAGCAGCGAACAGGTGACAGGGTACTTCACAGATACGCAGTATTTT
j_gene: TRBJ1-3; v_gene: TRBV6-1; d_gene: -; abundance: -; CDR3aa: CASSEAGGGGNTIYF; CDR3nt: TGTGCCAGCAGTGAAGCGGGGGGGGGAGGAAACACCATATATTTT
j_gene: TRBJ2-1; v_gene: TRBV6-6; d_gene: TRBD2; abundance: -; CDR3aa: CASSIVAGGPHEQFF; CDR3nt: TGTGCCAGCAGTATCGTAGCGGGAGGGCCGCATGAGCAGTTCTTC
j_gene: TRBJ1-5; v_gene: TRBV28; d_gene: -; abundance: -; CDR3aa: CASSRRGLGQPQHF; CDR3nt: TGTGCCAGCAGTCGACGGGGGTTAGGCCAGCCCCAGCATTTT
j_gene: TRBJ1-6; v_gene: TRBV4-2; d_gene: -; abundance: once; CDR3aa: CASSHQNSPLHF; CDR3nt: TGTGCCAGCAGCCATCAGAATTCACCCCTCCACTTT